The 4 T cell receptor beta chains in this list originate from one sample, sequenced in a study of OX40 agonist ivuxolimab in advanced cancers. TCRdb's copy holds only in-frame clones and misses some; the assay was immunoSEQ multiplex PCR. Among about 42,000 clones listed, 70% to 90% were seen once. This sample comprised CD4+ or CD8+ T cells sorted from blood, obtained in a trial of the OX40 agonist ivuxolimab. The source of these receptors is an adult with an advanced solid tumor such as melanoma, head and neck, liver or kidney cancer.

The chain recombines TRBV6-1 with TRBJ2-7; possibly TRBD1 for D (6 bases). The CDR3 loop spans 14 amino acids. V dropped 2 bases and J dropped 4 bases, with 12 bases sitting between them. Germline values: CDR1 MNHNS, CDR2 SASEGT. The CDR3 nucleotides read TGTGCCAGCAGTGAAACCACAGGGTTGTACGAGCAGTACTTC. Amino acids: CASSETTGLYEQYF.

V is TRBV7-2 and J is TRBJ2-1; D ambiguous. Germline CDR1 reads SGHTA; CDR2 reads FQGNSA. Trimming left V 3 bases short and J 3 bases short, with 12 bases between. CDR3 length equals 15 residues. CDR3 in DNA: TGTGCCAGCAGCTTCTCACTCAAGTACTACAATGAGCAGTTCTTC. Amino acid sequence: CASSFSLKYYNEQFF. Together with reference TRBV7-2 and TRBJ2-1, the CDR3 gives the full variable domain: GAGVSQSPSNKVTEKGKDVELRCDPISGHTALYWYRQSLGQGLEFLIYFQGNSAPDKSGLPSDRFSAERTGGSVSTLTIQRTQQEDSAVYLCASSFSLKYYNEQFFGPGTRLTVL.

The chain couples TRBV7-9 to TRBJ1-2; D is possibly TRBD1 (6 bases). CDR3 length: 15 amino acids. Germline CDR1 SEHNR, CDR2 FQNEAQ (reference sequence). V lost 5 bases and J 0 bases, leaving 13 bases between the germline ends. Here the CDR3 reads CASSGSGQTNYGYTF. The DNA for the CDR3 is TGTGCCAGCAGCGGCTCGGGACAAACTAACTATGGCTACACCTTC.

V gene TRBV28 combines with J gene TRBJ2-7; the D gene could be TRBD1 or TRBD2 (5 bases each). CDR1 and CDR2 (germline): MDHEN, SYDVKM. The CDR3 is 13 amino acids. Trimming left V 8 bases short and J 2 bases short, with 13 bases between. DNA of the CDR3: TGTGCCAGCGCGATCGGGACGACCTACGAGCAGTACTTC. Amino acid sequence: CASAIGTTYEQYF. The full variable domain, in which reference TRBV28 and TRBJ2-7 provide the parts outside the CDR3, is DVKVTQSSRYLVKRTGEKVFLECVQDMDHENMFWYRQDPGLGLRLIYFSYDVKMKEKGDIPEGYSVSREKKERFSLILESASTNQTSMYLCASAIGTTYEQYFGPGTRLTVT.